Listed here are 7 T cell receptor beta chains from one sample, sequenced in a study of Graves' ophthalmopathy and Graves' hyperthyroidism. RNA transcripts served as template for amplifying TCR beta CDR3 sequences. In the first round, RT-PCR was carried out with HTBI primers, and a multiplex PCR formed the second round. Each CDR3 protein is one row after TCRdb ran MiXCR on the multiplex PCR reads. Altogether hundreds of thousands of distinct CDR3 sequences are present, approximately 15% being singletons, with the ten largest covering 7%. The sample was peripheral blood. The receptors were gathered from a woman aged 18-35 years with stable Graves' hyperthyroidism.

This clonotype was seen many times. The rearrangement links TRBV5-1 to TRBJ2-5, with 10 bases matching TRBD1. The CDR3 is 15 amino acids. The junction had 8 bases not matched to a gene; V was cut back by 4 bases and J by 5 bases. Germline assignment: CDR1 SGHRS and CDR2 YFSETQ. The CDR3 is CASSRDRGRRETQYF. CDR3 nucleotide sequence: TGCGCCAGCAGCAGAGACAGGGGGCGCAGGGAGACCCAGTACTTC. Together with reference TRBV5-1 and TRBJ2-5, the CDR3 gives the full variable domain: KAGVTQTPRYLIKTRGQQVTLSCSPISGHRSVSWYQQTPGQGLQFLFEYFSETQRNKGNFPGRFSGRQFSNSRSEMNVSTLELGDSALYLCASSRDRGRRETQYFGPGTRLLVL.

This clonotype was recorded many times. The rearrangement links TRBV6-1 to TRBJ2-2, with D tentatively TRBD1 (6 bases). The CDR3 spans 13 residues. The V end was cut by 4 bases, the J end by 7 bases, with 10 bases between. The germline gives CDR1 MNHNS, CDR2 SASEGT. CDR3 residues: CASSVGASGELFF. The CDR3 nucleotides are TGTGCCAGCAGTGTGGGGGCTAGCGGGGAGCTGTTTTTT.

The rearrangement links TRBV12-3 or TRBV12-4 to TRBJ2-7, with D tentatively TRBD2 (5 bases). The CDR3 covers 14 residues. Trimming removed 5 bases at V and 2 bases at J, with 13 bases between. In nucleotides, the CDR3 is TGTGCCAGCAGTCAACCCGGGGTTGCCTACGAGCAGTACTTC. Translated, it gives CASSQPGVAYEQYF.

Turning to this clonotype: This could be a read error, since a much larger clone is one nucleotide away. V is TRBV20-1 and J is TRBJ1-1, with 7 bases lining up with TRBD1. Losses at the gene ends were 5 bases for V and 6 bases for J; bases not matched to a gene: 15. Germline V lookup: CDR1 DFQATT, CDR2 SNEGSKA (reference sequence). This CDR3 has 15 amino acids. CDR3 sequence (DNA): TGCAGTGCTTTAAAGGTCGGGACAGTTAACTCTGAAGCTTTCTTT. It codes for CSALKVGTVNSEAFF.

Of note for this clonotype: This may be a read error, as it is one base from a much larger clone. V usage is TRBV19 and J usage is TRBJ1-2; 12 bases fit TRBD1. The CDR3 runs to 20 residues. CDR1 and CDR2 from the germline V gene are LNHDA and SQIVND (reference sequence). V was clipped by 4 bases and J by 6 bases; unmatched bases: 21. This CDR3 reads CASSTENTGTGGLVDDGYTF. Written as DNA, the CDR3 is TGTGCCAGTAGTACAGAGAATACGGGGACAGGGGGCTTAGTAGATGATGGCTACACCTTC.

This clonotype showed up just a few times. This rearrangement joins TRBV13 to TRBJ2-5, with D unresolved. The germline gives CDR1 PRHDT, CDR2 FYEKMQ (reference sequence). Trimming cost V 2 bases and J 3 bases, with 10 bases left between them. This CDR3 contains 14 residues. The CDR3 reads CASSLRGIEETQYF. CDR3 sequence (DNA): TGTGCCAGCAGCTTACGAGGCATTGAAGAGACCCAGTACTTC.

This clonotype occurred many times. For the CDR3, the DNA is TGTGCCAGTAGTCCTAGATTCCTCGGACAGGGAAACTATGGCTACACCTTC. This encodes CASSPRFLGQGNYGYTF. The V call is TRBV19, the J call TRBJ1-2; 8 nucleotides match TRBD1. This CDR3 contains 17 residues. The trim removed 5 bases at V and 2 bases at J, leaving 13 bases unmatched. Germline-derived CDR1 and CDR2 are LNHDA and SQIVND (reference sequence).